The present entry profiles one T cell receptor beta chain with its context. This sample was included in a study of TIL therapy for anti-PD-1-resistant metastatic lung cancer. Study overall: Tumor harvest preceded PD-1/PD-L1 blockade, followed by nivolumab treatment. By whole-exome sequencing, median non-synonymous tumor mutation burden was roughly 1.4 mutations per megabase.

Noted time point: pre-treatment sample, taken before nivolumab and TIL therapy. The libraries were made with immunoSEQ v3. Produced via immunoSEQ multiplex PCR; TCRdb's table is partial and in-frame only. The profile shows 57,000 or so clones, over 75% of them singletons. The sequencing used blood, collected at baseline. This receptor was identified in a person between 25 and 80 years old with non-small cell lung cancer.

CDR3 DNA sequence: TGTGCCAGTAGTAGGACTAGCGGCGAGCAGTACTTC. Protein: CASSRTSGEQYF. This chain uses TRBV19 with TRBJ2-7, with TRBD2 matching 10 bases. The germline V gene encodes CDR1 LNHDA and CDR2 SQIVND (reference sequence). With V trimmed by 4 bases and J by 6 bases, 0 bases remained unmatched. The CDR3 has 12 residues.